This TCR beta chain was profiled in a study of cytomegalovirus exposure and HLA in healthy donors. The CDR3 consists of 15 residues. Germline V gives CDR1 SGHDT, CDR2 YYEEEE. Trimming removed 6 bases from V and 4 bases from J; junction bases left unmatched: 8. Profiling relied on immunoSEQ multiplex PCR, and the TCRdb table lists in-frame clones only, not all of them. The sample has about 240,000 clones, around 85% seen once. The gene calls are TRBV5-6 and TRBJ2-3, with 10 bases identical to TRBD2. The sample consisted of PBMCs. This TCR came from a woman between 25 and 40 years old in good health and CMV-seropositive. This CDR3 reads CASNAGLAGADTQYF. CDR3 nucleotide sequence: TGTGCCAGCAACGCCGGGCTAGCGGGAGCAGATACGCAGTATTTT. Together with reference TRBV5-6 and TRBJ2-3, the CDR3 gives the full variable domain: DAGVTQSPTHLIKTRGQQVTLRCSPKSGHDTVSWYQQALGQGPQFIFQYYEEEERQRGNFPDRFSGHQFPNYSSELNVNALLLGDSALYLCASNAGLAGADTQYFGPGTRLTVL.